This is a list of T cell receptor beta chains from one sample in a study of PD-1 blockade in classical Hodgkin lymphoma. Assay used: immunoSEQ multiplex PCR; TCRdb lists only in-frame clones, some missing. This table has about 99,000 clones, roughly 79% appearing once. The material was peripheral blood mononuclear cells (PBMCs), obtained before the second cycle of nivolumab. The receptors stem from a human donor with classical Hodgkin lymphoma. Both conserved end residues are part of each CDR3. Each record gives: CDR3 length, D gene, V gene, J gene, clone size, CDR3 protein, CDR3 DNA. D genes are given only for firm matches. Size values are once, few and many counts, or a class for expanded clones, and some rows have none.

14	TRBD1	TRBV29-1	TRBJ2-7	-	CSVGTGGSSYEQYF	TGCAGCGTCGGGACAGGGGGAAGCTCCTACGAGCAGTACTTC
15	-	TRBV14	TRBJ2-7	-	CASSQDLARVGEQYF	TGTGCCAGCAGCCAAGATCTAGCTAGAGTTGGCGAGCAGTACTTC
13	-	TRBV28	TRBJ2-1	once	CASREWAYNEQFF	TGTGCCAGCCGCGAGTGGGCCTACAATGAGCAGTTCTTC
11	-	TRBV10-3	TRBJ1-2	-	CAISDFYGYTF	TGTGCCATCAGTGATTTCTATGGCTACACCTTC
15	-	TRBV7-2	TRBJ2-4	-	CASSRGAVAKNIQYF	TGTGCCAGCAGCCGAGGCGCGGTAGCCAAAAACATTCAGTACTTC
14	-	TRBV2	TRBJ1-2	-	CASSEQGMGEGYTF	TGTGCCAGCAGTGAACAGGGCATGGGTGAAGGCTACACCTTC
15	-	TRBV18	TRBJ2-7	-	CASSYTGSAGYEQYF	TGTGCCAGCTCGTATACAGGGAGTGCGGGCTACGAGCAGTACTTC
13	TRBD2	TRBV6-5	TRBJ2-5	-	CASTSGLAVEQYF	TGTGCCAGCACCTCTGGACTAGCGGTAGAGCAGTACTTC
16	TRBD1	TRBV5-6	TRBJ1-4	-	CASSLFGQGAGEKLFF	TGTGCCAGCAGCTTGTTTGGTCAGGGGGCTGGTGAAAAACTGTTTTTT
15	TRBD1	TRBV5-6	TRBJ1-2	-	CASSLTGGPDYGYTF	TGTGCCAGCAGCTTGACAGGGGGGCCTGACTATGGCTACACCTTC
11	-	TRBV20-1	TRBJ1-1	-	CSADDRYEAFF	TGCAGTGCAGACGACAGATATGAAGCTTTCTTT
11	-	TRBV29-1	TRBJ1-1	-	CSVLSDDEAFF	TGCAGCGTTCTTTCAGATGATGAAGCTTTCTTT
14	TRBD1	TRBV6-1	TRBJ1-5	-	CASTRGQGNQPQHF	TGTGCCAGCACTAGAGGACAGGGGAATCAGCCCCAGCATTTT
13	-	TRBV5-1	TRBJ2-2	-	CASSFPNTGELFF	TGCGCCAGCAGCTTCCCCAACACCGGGGAGCTGTTTTTT
15	TRBD1	TRBV6-6	TRBJ1-2	-	CASSPPGTGIAGYTF	TGTGCCAGCAGTCCCCCCGGGACAGGAATTGCTGGCTACACCTTC
17	-	TRBV7-9	TRBJ1-2	few	CASSPPPGTPGVYGYTF	TGTGCCAGCAGTCCCCCCCCTGGGACACCGGGGGTATATGGCTACACCTTC
14	-	TRBV18	TRBJ2-4	-	CASSPGTASGIQYF	TGTGCCAGCTCCCCCGGGACGGCGTCAGGCATTCAGTACTTC
16	TRBD1	TRBV5-5	TRBJ1-2	-	CASSLEIDRVYYGYTF	TGTGCCAGCAGCTTGGAAATAGACAGGGTTTACTATGGCTACACCTTC
14	-	TRBV7-2	TRBJ2-3	-	CASSLGFSTDTQYF	TGTGCCAGCAGCTTAGGGTTTAGCACAGATACGCAGTATTTT
13	-	TRBV6-1	TRBJ1-2	-	CASSDPGYYGYTF	TGTGCCAGCAGTGACCCGGGATACTATGGCTACACCTTC
12	-	TRBV5-4	TRBJ2-5	-	CASSFDAGTQYF	TGTGCCAGCAGCTTCGATGCCGGGACCCAGTACTTC
15	-	TRBV11-2	TRBJ1-1	-	CASKPRGRVNTEAFF	TGTGCCAGCAAGCCCAGGGGCCGCGTGAACACTGAAGCTTTCTTT
15	TRBD1	TRBV14	TRBJ2-2	once	CASSSQGAYTGELFF	TGTGCCAGCAGCTCACAGGGGGCCTACACCGGGGAGCTGTTTTTT
14	-	TRBV7-2	TRBJ2-7	many	CASSSVGSSYEQYF	TGTGCCAGCAGCTCTGTGGGAAGCTCCTACGAGCAGTACTTC
15	TRBD1	TRBV7-7	TRBJ2-1	-	CASSSPGQGYNEQFF	TGTGCCAGCAGCTCACCGGGACAGGGGTACAATGAGCAGTTCTTC
18	TRBD2	TRBV5-1	TRBJ2-3	-	CASSSGGLAGAGTDTQYF	TGCGCCAGCAGCTCAGGGGGACTAGCGGGAGCAGGGACAGATACGCAGTATTTT
15	-	TRBV4-3	TRBJ1-2	-	CASSLGAGLVDGYTF	TGCGCCAGCAGCCTTGGGGCGGGTCTTGTGGATGGCTACACCTTC
14	-	TRBV28	TRBJ1-5	once	CASGGIHSNQPQHF	TGTGCCAGCGGGGGAATTCATAGCAATCAGCCCCAGCATTTT
16	-	TRBV27	TRBJ2-5	-	CASSSGGRAPQETQYF	TGTGCCAGCAGTTCCGGGGGTAGGGCCCCTCAAGAGACCCAGTACTTC
15	-	TRBV5-6	TRBJ1-1	-	CASTLGPGSYTEAFF	TGTGCCAGCACCCTTGGTCCAGGCTCCTACACTGAAGCTTTCTTT
16	-	TRBV27	TRBJ1-2	-	CASAGPQGRSSYGYTF	TGTGCCAGCGCTGGCCCCCAGGGGCGGAGTAGCTATGGCTACACCTTC
14	-	TRBV5-1	TRBJ1-3	-	CASKEEISGNTIYF	TGCGCCAGCAAGGAGGAAATCTCTGGAAACACCATATATTTT
16	TRBD1	TRBV18	TRBJ2-1	-	CASSPGAGQVVNEQFF	TGTGCCAGCTCACCGGGGGCGGGACAGGTAGTCAATGAGCAGTTCTTC
16	-	TRBV5-6	TRBJ2-1	-	CASSLAGAQGRHEQFF	TGTGCCAGCAGCTTGGCCGGAGCTCAGGGGAGACATGAGCAGTTCTTC
14	TRBD1	TRBV18	TRBJ1-1	-	CASSQSRGSTEAFF	TGTGCCAGCTCACAAAGCAGGGGGTCCACTGAAGCTTTCTTT
15	-	TRBV7-2	TRBJ2-1	-	CASSSGADSYNEQFF	TGTGCCAGCAGCTCGGGCGCAGACTCCTACAATGAGCAGTTCTTC
16	-	TRBV6-5	TRBJ1-3	-	CASSLTRLSSGNTIYF	TGTGCCAGCAGTTTAACACGGCTGAGCTCTGGAAACACCATATATTTT
13	-	TRBV15	TRBJ1-2	-	CATSRDRQVGYTF	TGTGCCACCAGCAGAGATCGGCAGGTGGGCTACACCTTC
12	-	TRBV27	TRBJ2-7	medium-sized	CASWGNSYEQYF	TGTGCCAGCTGGGGAAACTCCTACGAGCAGTACTTC
14	-	TRBV25-1	TRBJ2-3	-	CASRARGGTDTQYF	TGTGCCAGCAGGGCCAGGGGGGGAACAGATACGCAGTATTTT
14	TRBD2	TRBV11-1	TRBJ2-1	-	CASSFTSGYNEQFF	TGTGCCAGCAGCTTTACTAGCGGTTACAATGAGCAGTTCTTC
15	-	TRBV5-1	TRBJ2-2	-	CASSSGDVATGELFF	TGCGCCAGCAGCTCAGGGGATGTGGCCACCGGGGAGCTGTTTTTT
15	-	TRBV27	TRBJ2-7	-	CASSRAVSRNYEQYF	TGTGCCAGCAGTAGGGCGGTCAGTCGTAACTACGAGCAGTACTTC
15	-	TRBV11-3	TRBJ2-3	once	CASSQRAGGTDTQYF	TGTGCCAGCAGCCAGAGGGCAGGGGGCACAGATACGCAGTATTTT
14	TRBD2	TRBV30	TRBJ2-5	-	CAWSKLAAQETQYF	TGTGCCTGGAGTAAACTAGCGGCCCAAGAGACCCAGTACTTC
13	-	TRBV10-1	TRBJ2-5	-	CASSEGYQETQYF	TGCGCCAGCAGTGAGGGGTACCAAGAGACCCAGTACTTC
14	TRBD1	TRBV29-1	TRBJ2-3	-	CSARRGPGTDTQYF	TGCAGCGCCCGCAGGGGGCCTGGGACAGATACGCAGTATTTT
16	-	TRBV28	TRBJ2-3	-	CASSLSGDLSTDTQYF	TGTGCCAGCAGTTTGTCGGGGGACCTTAGCACAGATACGCAGTATTTT
16	-	TRBV9	TRBJ2-1	-	CASGLGGTPTYNEQFF	TGTGCCAGCGGACTAGGGGGAACGCCAACCTACAATGAGCAGTTCTTC
11	-	TRBV20-1	TRBJ2-2	-	CSARAGGELFF	TGCAGTGCTAGAGCGGGGGGGGAGCTGTTTTTT
17	TRBD2	TRBV7-2	TRBJ2-7	-	CASSLRGGVAGNYEQYF	TGTGCCAGCAGCCTCAGAGGTGGTGTAGCGGGAAACTACGAGCAGTACTTC
15	-	TRBV5-1	TRBJ1-5	-	CASSLGGGWNQPQHF	TGCGCCAGCAGCTTGGGGGGCGGCTGGAATCAGCCCCAGCATTTT
15	-	TRBV4-3	TRBJ2-2	-	CASSPRAQATGELFF	TGCGCCAGCAGCCCGAGGGCCCAGGCCACCGGGGAGCTGTTTTTT
14	-	TRBV28	TRBJ2-1	-	CASRRDTPAGEQFF	TGTGCCAGCAGACGGGACACCCCGGCGGGTGAGCAGTTCTTC
14	-	TRBV6-5	TRBJ1-1	few	CASSSVGLVPEAFF	TGTGCCAGCAGTAGTGTCGGGTTAGTCCCTGAAGCTTTCTTT
16	-	TRBV28	TRBJ1-4	-	CASSLLGRPTNEKLFF	TGTGCCAGCAGTTTATTGGGCAGACCAACTAATGAAAAACTGTTTTTT
16	-	TRBV18	TRBJ2-7	-	CASSPLGADAPYEQYF	TGTGCCAGCTCACCACTGGGAGCGGATGCCCCCTACGAGCAGTACTTC
12	-	TRBV6-6	TRBJ1-2	-	CASKSGNYGYTF	TGTGCCAGCAAATCAGGCAACTATGGCTACACCTTC
15	-	TRBV6-5	TRBJ1-5	-	CASSQGRVSNQPQHF	TGTGCCAGCAGTCAGGGGAGAGTGAGCAATCAGCCCCAGCATTTT
15	-	TRBV4-2	TRBJ2-7	-	CASSQGIVWSYEQYF	TGTGCCAGCAGCCAAGGTATAGTGTGGAGCTACGAGCAGTACTTC